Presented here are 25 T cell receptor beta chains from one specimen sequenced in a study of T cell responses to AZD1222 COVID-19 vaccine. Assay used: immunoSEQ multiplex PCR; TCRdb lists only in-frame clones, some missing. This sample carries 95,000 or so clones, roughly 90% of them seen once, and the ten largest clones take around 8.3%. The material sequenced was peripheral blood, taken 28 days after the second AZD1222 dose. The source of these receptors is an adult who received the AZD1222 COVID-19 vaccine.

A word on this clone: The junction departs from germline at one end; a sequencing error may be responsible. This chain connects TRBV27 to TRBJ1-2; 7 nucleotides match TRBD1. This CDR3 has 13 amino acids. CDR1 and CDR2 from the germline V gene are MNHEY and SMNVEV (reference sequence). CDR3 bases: TGTGCCAGCAGTTCCCGACAGGGACACACCCGTTCCTTC. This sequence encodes CASSSRQGHTRSF.

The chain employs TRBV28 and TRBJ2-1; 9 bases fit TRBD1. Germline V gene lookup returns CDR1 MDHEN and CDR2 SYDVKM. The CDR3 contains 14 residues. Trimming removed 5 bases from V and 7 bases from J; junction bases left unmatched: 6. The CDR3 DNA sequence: TGTGCCAGCAGTCGAGGACAGGGGCGGAATGAGCAGTTCTTC. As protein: CASSRGQGRNEQFF.

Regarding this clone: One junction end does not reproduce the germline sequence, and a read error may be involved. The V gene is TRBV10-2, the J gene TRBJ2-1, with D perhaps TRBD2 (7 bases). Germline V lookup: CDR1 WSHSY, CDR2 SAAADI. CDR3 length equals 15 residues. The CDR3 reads CARSQGGAPGNEQFF. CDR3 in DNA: TGCGCCCGCAGTCAAGGGGGGGCCCCGGGGAATGAGCAGTTCTTC.

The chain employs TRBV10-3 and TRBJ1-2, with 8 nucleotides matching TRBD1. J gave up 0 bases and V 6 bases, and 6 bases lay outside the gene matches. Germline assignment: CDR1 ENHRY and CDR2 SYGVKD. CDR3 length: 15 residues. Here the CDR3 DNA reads TGTGCCATCAGCGGGACAGGCCAAACTAACTATGGCTACACCTTC. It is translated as CAISGTGQTNYGYTF.

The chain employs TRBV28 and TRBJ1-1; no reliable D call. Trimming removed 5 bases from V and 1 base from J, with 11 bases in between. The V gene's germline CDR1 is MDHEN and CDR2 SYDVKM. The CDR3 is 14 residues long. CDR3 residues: CASSPPTPNTEAFF. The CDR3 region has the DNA TGTGCCAGCAGTCCCCCGACACCGAACACTGAAGCTTTCTTT.

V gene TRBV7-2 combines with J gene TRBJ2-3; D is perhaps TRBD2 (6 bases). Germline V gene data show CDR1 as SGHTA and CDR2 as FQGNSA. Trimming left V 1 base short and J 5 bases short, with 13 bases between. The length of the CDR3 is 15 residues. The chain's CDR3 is CASSLGDLRGDTQYF. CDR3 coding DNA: TGTGCCAGCAGCTTAGGCGACTTGCGGGGAGATACGCAGTATTTT.

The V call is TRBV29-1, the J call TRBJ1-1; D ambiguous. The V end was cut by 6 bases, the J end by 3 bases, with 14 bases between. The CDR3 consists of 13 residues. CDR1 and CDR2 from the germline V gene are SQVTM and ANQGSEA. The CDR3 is CSVERESHTEAFF. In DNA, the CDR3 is TGCAGCGTCGAAAGGGAGTCCCACACTGAAGCTTTCTTT.

Here the CDR3 reads CASSESIWGTDTQYF. CDR3 nucleotides: TGCGCCAGCAGTGAGTCGATATGGGGCACAGATACGCAGTATTTT. This chain uses TRBV10-1 with TRBJ2-3; D call uncertain. Trimming pared 0 bases from V and 1 base from J, leaving 8 bases between. Per the germline V gene, CDR1 is WNHNN and CDR2 is SYGVQD (reference sequence). CDR3 length: 15 residues.

The CDR3 DNA is TGCGCCAGCAGTGATCCCCACTCTGGAAACACCATATATTTT. Protein product: CASSDPHSGNTIYF. V gene TRBV10-1 combines with J gene TRBJ1-3, with no clear D. V lost 3 bases and J 0 bases, leaving 6 bases between the germline ends. Per germline, CDR1 WNHNN and CDR2 SYGVQD (reference sequence). This CDR3 has 14 residues.

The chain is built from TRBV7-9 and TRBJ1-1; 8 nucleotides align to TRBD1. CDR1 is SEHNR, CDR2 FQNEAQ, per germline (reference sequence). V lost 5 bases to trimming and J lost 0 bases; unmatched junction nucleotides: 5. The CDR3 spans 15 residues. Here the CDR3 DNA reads TGTGCCAGCAGCCGTCAGGGGGCTTTGAACACTGAAGCTTTCTTT. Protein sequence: CASSRQGALNTEAFF.

The CDR3 sequence is CASTRVGGNTEAFF. CDR3 DNA sequence: TGTGCCAGTACCAGGGTGGGGGGAAACACTGAAGCTTTCTTT. The J gene is TRBJ1-1, the V gene TRBV9; TRBD1 might be the D (5 bases). The CDR3 is 14 amino acids. Germline V gives CDR1 SGDLS, CDR2 YYNGEE. V lost 8 bases, J lost 2 bases, and 16 bases lay in between.

The CDR3 reads CASGGYDEQFF. The CDR3 DNA follows: TGTGCCAGCGGCGGGTATGATGAGCAGTTCTTC. The chain employs TRBV7-8 and TRBJ2-1; maybe TRBD2 (5 bases). Trimming cost V 8 bases and J 8 bases, with 10 bases left between them. This CDR3 is built from 11 residues. From germline, CDR1 is SGHVS and CDR2 FQNEAQ.

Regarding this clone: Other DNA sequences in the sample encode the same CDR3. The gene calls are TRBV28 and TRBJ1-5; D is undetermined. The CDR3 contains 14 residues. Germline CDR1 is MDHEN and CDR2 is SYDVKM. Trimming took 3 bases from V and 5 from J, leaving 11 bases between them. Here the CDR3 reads CASSLGGSHQPQHF. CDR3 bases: TGTGCCAGCAGTTTGGGCGGCAGCCATCAGCCCCAGCATTTT. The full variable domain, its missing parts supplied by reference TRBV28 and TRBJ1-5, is DVKVTQSSRYLVKRTGEKVFLECVQDMDHENMFWYRQDPGLGLRLIYFSYDVKMKEKGDIPEGYSVSREKKERFSLILESASTNQTSMYLCASSLGGSHQPQHFGDGTRLSIL.

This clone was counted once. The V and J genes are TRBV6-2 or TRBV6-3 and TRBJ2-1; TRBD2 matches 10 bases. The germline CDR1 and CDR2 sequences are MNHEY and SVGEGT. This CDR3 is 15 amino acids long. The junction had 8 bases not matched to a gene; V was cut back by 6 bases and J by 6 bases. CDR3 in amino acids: CASSPSGRAINEQFF. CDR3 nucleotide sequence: TGTGCCAGCAGCCCCAGCGGGAGGGCCATCAATGAGCAGTTCTTC.

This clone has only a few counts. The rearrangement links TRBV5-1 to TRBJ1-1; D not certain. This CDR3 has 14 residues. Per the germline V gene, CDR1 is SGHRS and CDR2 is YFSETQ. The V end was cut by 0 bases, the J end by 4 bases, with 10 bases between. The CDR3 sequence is CASSLGAPSTEAFF. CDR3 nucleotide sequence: TGCGCCAGCAGCTTGGGGGCCCCTTCCACTGAAGCTTTCTTT.

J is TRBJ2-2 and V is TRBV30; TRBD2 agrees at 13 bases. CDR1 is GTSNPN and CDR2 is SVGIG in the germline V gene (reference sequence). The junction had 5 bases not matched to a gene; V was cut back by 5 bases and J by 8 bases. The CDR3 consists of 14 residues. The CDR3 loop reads CAWGTSGNAGELFF. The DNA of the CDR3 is TGTGCCTGGGGGACTAGCGGGAACGCGGGGGAGCTGTTTTTT.

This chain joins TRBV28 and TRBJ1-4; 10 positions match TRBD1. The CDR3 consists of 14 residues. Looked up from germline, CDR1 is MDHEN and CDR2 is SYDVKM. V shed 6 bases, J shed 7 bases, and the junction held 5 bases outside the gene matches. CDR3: CASSGTGEAEKLFF. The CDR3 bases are TGTGCCAGCAGCGGGACAGGGGAAGCTGAAAAACTGTTTTTT.

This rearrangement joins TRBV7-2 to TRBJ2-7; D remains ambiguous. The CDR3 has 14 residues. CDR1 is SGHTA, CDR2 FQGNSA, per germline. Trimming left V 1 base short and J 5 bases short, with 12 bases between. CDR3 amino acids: CASSLDPAVHEQYF. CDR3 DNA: TGTGCCAGCAGCTTAGATCCCGCAGTCCACGAGCAGTACTTC.

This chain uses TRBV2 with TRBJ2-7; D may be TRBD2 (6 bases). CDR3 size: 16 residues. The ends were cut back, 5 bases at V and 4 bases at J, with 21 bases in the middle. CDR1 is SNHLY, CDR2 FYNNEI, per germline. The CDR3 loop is CASSYDLGGGAYEQYF. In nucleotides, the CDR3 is TGTGCCAGCAGTTACGACCTCGGGGGAGGCGCTTACGAGCAGTACTTC.

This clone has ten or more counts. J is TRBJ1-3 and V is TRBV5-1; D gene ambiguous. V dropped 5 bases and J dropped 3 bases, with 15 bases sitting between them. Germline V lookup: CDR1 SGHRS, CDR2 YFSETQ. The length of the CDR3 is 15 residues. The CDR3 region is CASRPGVGVGNTIYF. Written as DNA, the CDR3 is TGCGCCAGCAGACCAGGAGTCGGGGTTGGAAACACCATATATTTT. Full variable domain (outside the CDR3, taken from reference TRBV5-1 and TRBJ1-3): KAGVTQTPRYLIKTRGQQVTLSCSPISGHRSVSWYQQTPGQGLQFLFEYFSETQRNKGNFPGRFSGRQFSNSRSEMNVSTLELGDSALYLCASRPGVGVGNTIYFGEGSWLTVV.

The CDR3 DNA is TGTGCCAGTAGTGTTTGGTCGGGGAAGGATCAGCCCCAGCATTTT. Its translation: CASSVWSGKDQPQHF. V usage is TRBV19 and J usage is TRBJ1-5; D not resolved. V dropped 5 bases and J dropped 5 bases, with 16 bases sitting between them. The CDR3 totals 15 residues. The germline V gene has CDR1 LNHDA and CDR2 SQIVND (reference sequence).

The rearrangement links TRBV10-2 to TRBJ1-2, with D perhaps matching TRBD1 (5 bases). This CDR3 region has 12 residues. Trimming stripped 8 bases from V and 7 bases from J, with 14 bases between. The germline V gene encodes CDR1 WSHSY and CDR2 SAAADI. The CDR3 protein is CASLSDSSGYTF. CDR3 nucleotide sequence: TGCGCCAGCCTCTCCGACAGTTCTGGCTACACCTTC.

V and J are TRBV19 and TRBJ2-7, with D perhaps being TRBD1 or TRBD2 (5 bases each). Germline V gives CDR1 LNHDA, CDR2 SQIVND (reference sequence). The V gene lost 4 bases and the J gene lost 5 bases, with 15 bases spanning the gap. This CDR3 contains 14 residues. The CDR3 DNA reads TGTGCCAGTAGTAAGGCGGGCAGGGCCGACGAGCAGTACTTC. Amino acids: CASSKAGRADEQYF.

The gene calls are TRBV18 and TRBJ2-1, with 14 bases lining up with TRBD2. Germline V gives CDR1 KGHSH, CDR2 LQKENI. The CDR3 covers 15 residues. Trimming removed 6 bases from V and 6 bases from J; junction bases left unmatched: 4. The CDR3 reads CASSYGTSGGNEQFF. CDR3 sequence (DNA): TGTGCCAGCTCTTACGGGACTAGCGGGGGCAATGAGCAGTTCTTC.

CDR3 nucleotides: TGTGCCAGCAGCTTGACAGGTATCCAAGAGACCCAGTACTTC. As protein: CASSLTGIQETQYF. The chain carries TRBV5-5 and TRBJ2-5, with a tentative D call TRBD1 (5 bases). V lost 1 base to trimming and J lost 1 base, with 8 bases between them. The CDR3 contains 14 residues. Per germline, CDR1 SGHKS and CDR2 YYEKEE (reference sequence).